The 8 T cell receptor beta chains presented below share a single source sample, sequenced in a study of a mutant IDH1 vaccine in newly diagnosed glioma. Sample time point: baseline, week 1 (first vaccination visit). Indicated treatment: pre-vaccination baseline after standard-of-care therapy. TCRdb's copy holds only in-frame clones and misses some; the assay was immunoSEQ multiplex PCR. In the table there are 85,000 to 100,000 clones, about four fifths of which are singletons. This specimen was PBMCs, taken from a glioma patient treated with radiotherapy, temozolomide or both. The source is a woman in her forties or fifties with glioma.

J is TRBJ1-1 and V is TRBV7-6; 7 bases align to TRBD1. This CDR3 contains 15 residues. The V and J ends lost 5 bases and 2 bases, in that order; junction bases with no gene match: 8. CDR1 SGHVS and CDR2 FNYEAQ come from the germline V gene. The CDR3 region is CASSPGGTANTEAFF. The CDR3 nucleotides are TGTGCCAGCAGCCCAGGGGGGACAGCTAACACTGAAGCTTTCTTT.

The chain carries TRBV5-4 and TRBJ1-2, with 7 bases that match TRBD1. Germline V gives CDR1 SGHNT, CDR2 YYREEE (reference sequence). This CDR3 is 14 amino acids long. V trimming: 6 bases; J trimming: 8 bases; junction bases outside the gene matches: 13. The CDR3 spells CASILWGRQGGYTF. The CDR3, as DNA: TGTGCCAGCATCCTCTGGGGTAGACAGGGAGGCTACACCTTC.

Points on this clone: The junction differs from germline at one of its ends, possibly a read error. J is TRBJ1-3 and V is TRBV6-5; possible D gene TRBD1, 5 bases. This CDR3 comprises 15 residues. Looked up from germline, CDR1 is MNHEY and CDR2 is SVGAGI. Here the CDR3 DNA reads TGTGCCAGCAGTTACTCGTGGGGACCAGGAAACATCATATATTTT. Translation: CASSYSWGPGNIIYF.

This chain connects TRBV19 to TRBJ2-7; no definite D call. This CDR3 spans 12 amino acids. Trimming cost V 3 bases and J 4 bases, with 7 bases left between them. CDR1 LNHDA and CDR2 SQIVND come from the germline V gene (reference sequence). In nucleotides, the CDR3 is TGTGCCAGTAGTATTCCCGGTTACGAGCAGTACTTC. This codes for CASSIPGYEQYF.

The genes are TRBV30 and TRBJ1-3; D gene unclear. V was clipped by 0 bases and J by 11 bases, with 11 bases between them. Looked up from germline, CDR1 is GTSNPN and CDR2 is SVGIG (reference sequence). CDR3 length: 12 amino acids. The DNA for the CDR3 is TGTGCCTGGAGTGTAAAACCCGCGGCCATATATTTT. The encoded protein is CAWSVKPAAIYF.

The chain joins TRBV7-2 to TRBJ1-2, with D uncertain. With 3 bases removed from V and 5 bases from J, the gap between germline ends came to 10 bases. The germline V gene encodes CDR1 SGHTA and CDR2 FQGNSA. The CDR3 length is 13 residues. The CDR3 loop is CASSFMEIYGYTF. Here the CDR3 DNA reads TGTGCCAGCAGCTTTATGGAGATATATGGCTACACCTTC.

The chain uses TRBV6-5 and TRBJ2-2, with 9 bases that match TRBD1. The trim removed 8 bases at V and 7 bases at J, leaving 5 bases unmatched. The CDR3 has 13 residues. Germline-derived CDR1 and CDR2 are MNHEY and SVGAGI. CDR3 sequence reads: CASYRGLSGELFF. CDR3 in DNA: TGTGCCAGCTACAGGGGGCTCAGCGGGGAGCTGTTTTTT.

The J gene is TRBJ1-4, the V gene TRBV25-1; D gene uncertain. Germline V lookup: CDR1 MGHDK, CDR2 SYGVNS. This CDR3 is built from 15 residues. With 2 bases removed from V and 6 bases from J, the gap between germline ends came to 13 bases. The CDR3 sequence is CASSEQRSWDEKLFF. DNA for the CDR3: TGTGCCAGCAGTGAACAAAGGTCTTGGGATGAAAAACTGTTTTTT.